This entry concerns a single T cell receptor beta chain. The sample belongs to a study of blood T cell repertoires in COVID-19. Only in-frame clones appear in the TCRdb table, and some are missing; sequencing was by immunoSEQ multiplex PCR. The repertoire holds approximately 400,000 clones, with 89% as singletons. Between the trimmed V and J ends, which lost 5 bases and 2 bases, there was a span of 11 bases. The CDR3 length is 14 residues. CDR1 is SGHRS and CDR2 is YFSETQ in the germline V gene. This clonotype originated in a middle-aged man with acute or convalescent COVID-19. Sequenced sample: peripheral blood. V is TRBV5-1 and J is TRBJ1-5; the D gene is possibly TRBD1 (5 bases). CDR3 DNA: TGCGCCAGCAGTATCGACAGTGGCAATCAGCCCCAGCATTTT. This codes for CASSIDSGNQPQHF.